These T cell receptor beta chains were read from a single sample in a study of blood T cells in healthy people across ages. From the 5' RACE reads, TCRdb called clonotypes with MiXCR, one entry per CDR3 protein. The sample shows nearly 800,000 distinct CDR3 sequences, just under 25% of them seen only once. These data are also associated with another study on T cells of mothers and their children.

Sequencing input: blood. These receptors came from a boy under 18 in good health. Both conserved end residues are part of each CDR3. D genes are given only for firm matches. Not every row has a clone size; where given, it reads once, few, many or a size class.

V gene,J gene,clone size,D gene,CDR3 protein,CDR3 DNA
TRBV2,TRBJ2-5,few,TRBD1,CASSGRTGGKETQYF,TGTGCCAGCAGTGGGAGGACAGGGGGGAAAGAGACCCAGTACTTC
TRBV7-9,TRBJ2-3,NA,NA,CASTLRGADTQYF,TGTGCCAGCACCCTACGGGGTGCAGATACCCAGTATTTT
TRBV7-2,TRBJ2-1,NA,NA,CASSQTQNEQFF,TGTGCCAGCAGCCAGACTCAGAATGAGCAGTTCTTC
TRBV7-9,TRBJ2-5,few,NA,CASSLVGTGTQYF,TGTGCCAGCAGCTTAGTGGGTACAGGGACCCAGTACTTC
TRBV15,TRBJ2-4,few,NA,CATSTGGGGKNIQYF,TGTGCCACCAGCACAGGGGGCGGGGGCAAAAACATTCAGTACTTC
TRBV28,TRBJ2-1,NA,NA,CASSLRAGAYNEQFF,TGTGCCAGCAGTTTAAGGGCAGGAGCCTACAATGAGCAGTTCTTC
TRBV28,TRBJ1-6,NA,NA,CASSPTVGPLHF,TGTGCCAGCAGCCCGACAGTTGGGCCCCTCCACTTT
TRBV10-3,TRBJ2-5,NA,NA,CAISDSGEETQYF,TGTGCCATCAGTGATTCGGGAGAAGAGACCCAGTACTTC
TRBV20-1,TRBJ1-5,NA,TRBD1,CSASATGQGGYQPQHF,TGCAGTGCGTCAGCAACGGGACAGGGAGGTTATCAGCCCCAGCATTTT
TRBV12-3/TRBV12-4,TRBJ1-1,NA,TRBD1,CASSPYGGQGKAFF,TGTGCCAGCAGCCCGTACGGCGGACAGGGGAAAGCTTTCTTT
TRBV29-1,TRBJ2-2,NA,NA,CSVEEFRTGAGELFF,TGCAGCGTTGAAGAATTTCGGACGGGTGCCGGGGAGCTGTTTTTT
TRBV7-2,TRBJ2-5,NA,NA,CASSLGGQARRRETQYF,TGTGCCAGCAGCTTAGGAGGGCAGGCGCGACGCCGAGAGACCCAGTACTTC
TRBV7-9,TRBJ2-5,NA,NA,CASSLEGQQETQYF,TGTGCCAGCAGCTTAGAGGGGCAACAAGAGACCCAGTACTTC
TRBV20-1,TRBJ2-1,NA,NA,CSARVVGTEQFF,TGCAGTGCTAGAGTCGTCGGGACTGAGCAGTTCTTC
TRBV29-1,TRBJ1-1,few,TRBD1,CSVMTGGHTEAFF,TGCAGCGTCATGACAGGGGGCCACACTGAAGCTTTCTTT
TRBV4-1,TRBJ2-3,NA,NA,CASSHKGRSTDTQYF,TGCGCCAGCAGCCACAAAGGGCGAAGCACAGATACGCAGTATTTT
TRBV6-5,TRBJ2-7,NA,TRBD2,CASSPRLAAYLDEQYF,TGTGCCAGCAGTCCTAGACTAGCTGCCTACCTGGACGAGCAGTACTTC
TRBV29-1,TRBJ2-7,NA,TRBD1,CGVRQGQSYEQYF,TGCGGCGTGCGACAGGGTCAGTCCTACGAGCAGTACTTC
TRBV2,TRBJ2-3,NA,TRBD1,CASSGQGRIDTQYF,TGTGCCAGCAGTGGACAGGGGCGTATAGATACGCAGTATTTT
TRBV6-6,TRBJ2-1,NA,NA,CASSRDSQFF,TGTGCCAGCAGTCGGGACTCGCAGTTCTTC
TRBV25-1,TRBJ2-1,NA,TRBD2,CASRTSGRFGNEQFF,TGTGCCAGCAGGACTAGCGGGAGATTCGGCAATGAGCAGTTCTTC
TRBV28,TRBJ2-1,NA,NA,CASKLGRGIRSYNEQFF,TGTGCCAGCAAGTTAGGAAGGGGCATACGCTCCTACAATGAGCAGTTCTTC
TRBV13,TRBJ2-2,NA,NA,CASSFRGITNTGELFF,TGTGCCAGCAGCTTTAGGGGAATCACGAACACCGGGGAGCTGTTTTTT
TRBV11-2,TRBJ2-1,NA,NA,CASSFRDLVFF,TGTGCCAGCAGCTTTAGGGATCTCGTGTTCTTC
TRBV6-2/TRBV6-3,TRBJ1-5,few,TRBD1,CASSVRDRANQPQHF,TGTGCCAGCAGTGTCCGGGACAGGGCAAATCAGCCCCAGCATTTT
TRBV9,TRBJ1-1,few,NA,CASSLGRFMNTEAFF,TGTGCCAGCAGCTTGGGGAGGTTTATGAACACTGAAGCTTTCTTT
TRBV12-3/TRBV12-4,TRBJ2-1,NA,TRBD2,CASSLRREGLDNEQFF,TGTGCCAGCAGTTTACGTCGGGAGGGCCTCGACAATGAGCAGTTCTTC
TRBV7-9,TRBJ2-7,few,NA,CASSSPRSQISYEQYF,TGTGCCAGCAGTTCGCCCCGCAGCCAGATCTCCTACGAGCAGTACTTC
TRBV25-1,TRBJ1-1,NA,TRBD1,CASTDGQGNTEAFF,TGTGCCAGCACCGACGGACAGGGGAACACTGAAGCTTTCTTT
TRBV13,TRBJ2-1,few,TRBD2,CASSSTGTSGPEQFF,TGTGCCAGCAGTTCTACCGGGACTAGCGGGCCGGAGCAGTTCTTC
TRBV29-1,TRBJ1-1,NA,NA,CSVALRRNTEAFF,TGCAGCGTTGCCCTACGGAGGAACACTGAAGCTTTCTTT
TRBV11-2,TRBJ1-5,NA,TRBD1,CASCLGPGQGNNQPQHF,TGTGCCAGCTGCTTAGGACCGGGACAGGGTAATAATCAGCCCCAGCATTTT
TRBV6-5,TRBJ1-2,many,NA,CASSSGYGYTF,TGTGCCAGTTCATCCGGCTATGGCTACACCTTC
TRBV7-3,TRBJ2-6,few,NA,CASSPIGSSAGANVLTF,TGTGCCAGCAGCCCGATAGGGTCCTCCGCCGGGGCCAACGTCCTGACTTTC
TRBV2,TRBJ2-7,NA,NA,CASREAGVQNYEQYF,TGTGCCAGCAGAGAGGCAGGGGTACAGAATTACGAGCAGTACTTC
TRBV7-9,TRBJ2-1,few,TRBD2,CASSLAGTSGLEQFF,TGTGCCAGCAGCTTAGCTGGGACTAGCGGGTTAGAGCAGTTCTTC
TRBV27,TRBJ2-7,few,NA,CASWGELYEQYF,TGTGCCAGTTGGGGGGAATTGTACGAGCAGTACTTC